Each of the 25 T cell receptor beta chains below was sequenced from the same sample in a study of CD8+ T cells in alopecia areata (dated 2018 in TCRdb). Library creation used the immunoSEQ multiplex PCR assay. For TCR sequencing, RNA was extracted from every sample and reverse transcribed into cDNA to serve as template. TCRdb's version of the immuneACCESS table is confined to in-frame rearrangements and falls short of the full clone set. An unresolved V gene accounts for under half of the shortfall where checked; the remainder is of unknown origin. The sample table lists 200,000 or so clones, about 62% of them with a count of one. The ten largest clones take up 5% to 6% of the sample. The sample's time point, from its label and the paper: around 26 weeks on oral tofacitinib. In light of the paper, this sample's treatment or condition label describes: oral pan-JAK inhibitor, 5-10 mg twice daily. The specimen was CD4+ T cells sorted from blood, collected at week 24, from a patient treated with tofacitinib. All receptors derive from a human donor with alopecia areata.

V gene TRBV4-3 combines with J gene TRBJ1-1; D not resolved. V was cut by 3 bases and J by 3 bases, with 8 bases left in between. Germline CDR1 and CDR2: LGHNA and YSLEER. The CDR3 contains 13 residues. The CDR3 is CASSQREDTEAFF. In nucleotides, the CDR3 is TGCGCCAGCAGCCAGCGGGAGGACACTGAAGCTTTCTTT.

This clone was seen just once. For the CDR3, the DNA is TGTGCCAGCAGCCCTAGGCGGGGTCTGACGAGCAATCAGCCCCAGCATTTT. This gives the protein CASSPRRGLTSNQPQHF. The chain carries TRBV7-8 and TRBJ1-5; D is unresolved. V lost 5 bases and J 1 base, leaving 18 bases between the germline ends. Germline V gene data show CDR1 as SGHVS and CDR2 as FQNEAQ. This CDR3 comprises 17 residues.

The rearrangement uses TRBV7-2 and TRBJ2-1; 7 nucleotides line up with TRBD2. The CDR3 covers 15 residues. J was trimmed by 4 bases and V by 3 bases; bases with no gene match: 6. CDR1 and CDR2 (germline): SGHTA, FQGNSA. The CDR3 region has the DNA TGTGCCAGCAGCTTCGGCGGGAGTGGGTACAATGAGCAGTTCTTC. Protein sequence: CASSFGGSGYNEQFF.

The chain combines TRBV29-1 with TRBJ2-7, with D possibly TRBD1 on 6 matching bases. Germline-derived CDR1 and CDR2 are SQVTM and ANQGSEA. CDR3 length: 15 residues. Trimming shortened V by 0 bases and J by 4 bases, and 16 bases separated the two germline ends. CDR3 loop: CSVEDQGTRGYEQYF. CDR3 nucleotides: TGCAGCGTTGAAGATCAGGGGACGAGGGGATACGAGCAGTACTTC.

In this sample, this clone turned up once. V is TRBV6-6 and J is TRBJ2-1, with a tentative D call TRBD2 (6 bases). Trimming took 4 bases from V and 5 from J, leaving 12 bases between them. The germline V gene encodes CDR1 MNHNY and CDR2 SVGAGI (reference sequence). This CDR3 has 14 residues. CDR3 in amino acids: CASSLSRENNEQFF. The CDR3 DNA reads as TGTGCCAGCAGTTTAAGTCGGGAGAACAATGAGCAGTTCTTC.

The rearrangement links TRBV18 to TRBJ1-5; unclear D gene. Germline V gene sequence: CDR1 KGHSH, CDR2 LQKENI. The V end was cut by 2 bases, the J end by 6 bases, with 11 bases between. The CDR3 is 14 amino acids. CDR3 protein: CASSPGQTGQPQHF. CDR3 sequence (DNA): TGTGCCAGCTCACCAGGGCAAACCGGTCAGCCCCAGCATTTT.

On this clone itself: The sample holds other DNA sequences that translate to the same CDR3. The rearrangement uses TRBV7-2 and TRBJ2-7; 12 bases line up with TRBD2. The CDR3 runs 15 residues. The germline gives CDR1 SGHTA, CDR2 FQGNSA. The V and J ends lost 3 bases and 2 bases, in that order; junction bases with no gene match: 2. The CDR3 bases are TGTGCCAGCAGCTTCCGGACTAGCGGGGCCTACGAGCAGTACTTC. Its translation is CASSFRTSGAYEQYF.

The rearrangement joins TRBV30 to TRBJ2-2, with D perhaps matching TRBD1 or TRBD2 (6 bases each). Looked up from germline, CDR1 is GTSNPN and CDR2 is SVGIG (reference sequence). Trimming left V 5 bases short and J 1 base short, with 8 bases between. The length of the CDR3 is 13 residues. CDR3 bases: TGTGCCTGGGGAGGGGGGAACACCGGGGAGCTGTTTTTT. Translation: CAWGGGNTGELFF.

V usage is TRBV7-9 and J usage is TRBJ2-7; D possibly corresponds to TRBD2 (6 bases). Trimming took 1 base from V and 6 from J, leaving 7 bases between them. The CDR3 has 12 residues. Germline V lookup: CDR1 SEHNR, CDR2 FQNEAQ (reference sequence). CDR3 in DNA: TGTGCCAGCAGCTTAGGCGGGATCGAGCAGTACTTC. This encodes CASSLGGIEQYF.

The CDR3 here is CSASSGELFF. The DNA for the CDR3 is TGCAGTGCTTCGAGCGGGGAGCTGTTTTTT. The rearrangement uses TRBV20-1 and TRBJ2-2; D ambiguous. The length of the CDR3 is 10 residues. V gave up 5 bases and J gave up 7 bases, with 5 bases separating them. Germline loops: CDR1 DFQATT, CDR2 SNEGSKA (reference sequence).

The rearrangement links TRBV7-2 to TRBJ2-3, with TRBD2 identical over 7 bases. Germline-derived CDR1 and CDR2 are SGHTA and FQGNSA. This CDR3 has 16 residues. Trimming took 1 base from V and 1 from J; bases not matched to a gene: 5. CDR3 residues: CASSLGDYPGTDTQYF. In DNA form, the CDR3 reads TGTGCCAGCAGCTTAGGGGACTACCCCGGCACAGATACGCAGTATTTT. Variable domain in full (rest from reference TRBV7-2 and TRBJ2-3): GAGVSQSPSNKVTEKGKDVELRCDPISGHTALYWYRQSLGQGLEFLIYFQGNSAPDKSGLPSDRFSAERTGGSVSTLTIQRTQQEDSAVYLCASSLGDYPGTDTQYFGPGTRLTVL.

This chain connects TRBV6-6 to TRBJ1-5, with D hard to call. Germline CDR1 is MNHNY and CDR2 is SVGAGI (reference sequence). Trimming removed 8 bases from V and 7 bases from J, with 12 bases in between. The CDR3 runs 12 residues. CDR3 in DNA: TGTGCCAGCCAACTCCTAGGGCAGCCCCAGCATTTT. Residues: CASQLLGQPQHF.

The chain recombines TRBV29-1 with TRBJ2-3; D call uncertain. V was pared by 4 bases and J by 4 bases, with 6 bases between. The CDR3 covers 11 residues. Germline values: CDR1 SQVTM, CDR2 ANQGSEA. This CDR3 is CSVGDPDTQYF. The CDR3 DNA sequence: TGCAGCGTTGGGGATCCAGATACGCAGTATTTT.

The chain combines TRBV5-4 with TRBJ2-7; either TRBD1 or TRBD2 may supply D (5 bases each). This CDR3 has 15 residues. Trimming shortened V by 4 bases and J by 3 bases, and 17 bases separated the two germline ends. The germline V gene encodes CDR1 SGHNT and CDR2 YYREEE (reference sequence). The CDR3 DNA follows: TGTGCCAGCAGCGTCCCGGGACCGGTAGACTACGAGCAGTACTTC. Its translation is CASSVPGPVDYEQYF.

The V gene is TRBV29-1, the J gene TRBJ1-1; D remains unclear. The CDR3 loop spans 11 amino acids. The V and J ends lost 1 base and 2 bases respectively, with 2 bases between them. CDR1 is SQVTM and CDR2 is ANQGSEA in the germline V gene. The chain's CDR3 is CSVEGNTEAFF. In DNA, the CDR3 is TGCAGCGTTGAAGGAAACACTGAAGCTTTCTTT. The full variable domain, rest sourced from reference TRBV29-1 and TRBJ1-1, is SAVISQKPSRDICQRGTSLTIQCQVDSQVTMMFWYRQQPGQSLTLIATANQGSEATYESGFVIDKFPISRPNLTFSTLTVSNMSPEDSSIYLCSVEGNTEAFFGQGTRLTVV.

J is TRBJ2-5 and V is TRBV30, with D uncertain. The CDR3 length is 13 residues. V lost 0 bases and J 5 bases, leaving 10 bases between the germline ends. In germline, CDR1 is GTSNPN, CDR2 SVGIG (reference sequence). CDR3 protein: CAWSVQHVETQYF. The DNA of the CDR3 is TGTGCCTGGAGTGTACAGCATGTCGAGACCCAGTACTTC.

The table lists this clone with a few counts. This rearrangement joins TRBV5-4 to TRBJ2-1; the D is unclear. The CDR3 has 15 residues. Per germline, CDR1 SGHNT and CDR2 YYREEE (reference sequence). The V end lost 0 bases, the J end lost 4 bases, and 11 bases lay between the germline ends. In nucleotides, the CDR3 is TGTGCCAGCAGCTTGGGAGGTAACAATTACAATGAGCAGTTCTTC. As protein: CASSLGGNNYNEQFF.

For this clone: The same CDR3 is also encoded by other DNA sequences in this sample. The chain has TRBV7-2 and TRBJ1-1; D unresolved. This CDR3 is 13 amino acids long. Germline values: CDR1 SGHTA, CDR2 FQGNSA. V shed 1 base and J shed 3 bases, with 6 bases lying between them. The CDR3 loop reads CASSLGPDTEAFF. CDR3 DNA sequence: TGTGCCAGCAGCTTAGGGCCCGACACTGAAGCTTTCTTT.

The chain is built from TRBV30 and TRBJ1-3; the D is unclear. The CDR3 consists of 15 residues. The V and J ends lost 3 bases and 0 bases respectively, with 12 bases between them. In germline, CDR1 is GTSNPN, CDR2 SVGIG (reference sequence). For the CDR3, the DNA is TGTGCCTGGAGCCGGGAGGCTGGCTCTGGAAACACCATATATTTT. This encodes CAWSREAGSGNTIYF.

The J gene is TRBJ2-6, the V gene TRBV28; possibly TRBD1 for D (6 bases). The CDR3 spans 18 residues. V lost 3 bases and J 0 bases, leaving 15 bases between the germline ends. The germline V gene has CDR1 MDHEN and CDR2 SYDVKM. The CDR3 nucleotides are TGTGCCAGCAGTTTTGTCGGACAGACCTTCTCTGGGGCCAACGTCCTGACTTTC. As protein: CASSFVGQTFSGANVLTF.

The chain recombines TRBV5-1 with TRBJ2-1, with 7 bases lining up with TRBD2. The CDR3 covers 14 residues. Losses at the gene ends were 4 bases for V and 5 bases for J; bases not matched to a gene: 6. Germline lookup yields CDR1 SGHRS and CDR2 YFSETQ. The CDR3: CASSLSGLDNEQFF. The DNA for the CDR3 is TGCGCCAGCAGCCTCTCCGGACTAGACAATGAGCAGTTCTTC. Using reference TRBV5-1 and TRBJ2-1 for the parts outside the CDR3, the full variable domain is KAGVTQTPRYLIKTRGQQVTLSCSPISGHRSVSWYQQTPGQGLQFLFEYFSETQRNKGNFPGRFSGRQFSNSRSEMNVSTLELGDSALYLCASSLSGLDNEQFFGPGTRLTVL.

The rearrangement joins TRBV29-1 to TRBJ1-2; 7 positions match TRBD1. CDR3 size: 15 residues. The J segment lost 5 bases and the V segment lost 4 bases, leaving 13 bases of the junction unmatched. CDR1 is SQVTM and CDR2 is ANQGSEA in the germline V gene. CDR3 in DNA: TGCAGCGTTGTGAGCAGAGGGGGCCCTTTGTATGGCTACACCTTC. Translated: CSVVSRGGPLYGYTF.

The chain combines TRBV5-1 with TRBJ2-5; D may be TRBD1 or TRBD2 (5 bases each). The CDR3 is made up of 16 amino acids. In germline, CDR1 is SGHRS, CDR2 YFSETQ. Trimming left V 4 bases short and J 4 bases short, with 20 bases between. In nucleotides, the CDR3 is TGCGCCAGCAGCGACCGACCAGTTTCTGGGGGAGAGACCCAGTACTTC. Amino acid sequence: CASSDRPVSGGETQYF.

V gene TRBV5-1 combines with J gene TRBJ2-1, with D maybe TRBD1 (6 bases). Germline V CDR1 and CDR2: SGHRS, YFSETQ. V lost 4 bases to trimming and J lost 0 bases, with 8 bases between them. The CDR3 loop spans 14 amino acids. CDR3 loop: CASSTQGSYNEQFF. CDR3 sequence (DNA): TGCGCCAGCAGCACACAGGGCTCCTACAATGAGCAGTTCTTC.

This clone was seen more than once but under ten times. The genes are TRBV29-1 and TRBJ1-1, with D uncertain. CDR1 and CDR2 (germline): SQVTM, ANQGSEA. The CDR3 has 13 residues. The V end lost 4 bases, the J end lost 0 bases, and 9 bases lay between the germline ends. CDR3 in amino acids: CSVVGEVNTEAFF. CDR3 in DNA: TGCAGCGTTGTTGGGGAAGTGAACACTGAAGCTTTCTTT. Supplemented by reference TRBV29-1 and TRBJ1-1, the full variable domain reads SAVISQKPSRDICQRGTSLTIQCQVDSQVTMMFWYRQQPGQSLTLIATANQGSEATYESGFVIDKFPISRPNLTFSTLTVSNMSPEDSSIYLCSVVGEVNTEAFFGQGTRLTVV.